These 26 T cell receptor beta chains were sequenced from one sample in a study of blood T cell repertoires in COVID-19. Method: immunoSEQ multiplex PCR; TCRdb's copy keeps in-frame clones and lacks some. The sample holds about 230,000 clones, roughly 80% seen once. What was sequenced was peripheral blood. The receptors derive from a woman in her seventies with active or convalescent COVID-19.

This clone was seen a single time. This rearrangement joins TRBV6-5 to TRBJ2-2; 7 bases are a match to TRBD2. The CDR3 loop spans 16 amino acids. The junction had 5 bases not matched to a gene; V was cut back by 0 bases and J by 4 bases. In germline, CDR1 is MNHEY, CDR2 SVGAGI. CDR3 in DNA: TGTGCCAGCAGTTACTCTGGGAGGGCGGGCACCGGGGAGCTGTTTTTT. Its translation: CASSYSGRAGTGELFF.

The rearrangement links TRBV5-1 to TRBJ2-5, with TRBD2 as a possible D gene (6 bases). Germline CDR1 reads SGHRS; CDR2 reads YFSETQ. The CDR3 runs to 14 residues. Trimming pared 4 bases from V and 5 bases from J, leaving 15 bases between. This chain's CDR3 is CASSTPTGGETQYF. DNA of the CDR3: TGCGCCAGCAGCACTCCCACTGGGGGGGAGACCCAGTACTTC.

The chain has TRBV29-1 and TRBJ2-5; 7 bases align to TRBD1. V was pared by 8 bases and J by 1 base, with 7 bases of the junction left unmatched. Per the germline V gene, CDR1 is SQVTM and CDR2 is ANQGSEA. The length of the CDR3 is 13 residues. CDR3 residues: CSTQGDTQETQYF. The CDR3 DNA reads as TGCAGCACTCAGGGGGACACCCAAGAGACCCAGTACTTC.

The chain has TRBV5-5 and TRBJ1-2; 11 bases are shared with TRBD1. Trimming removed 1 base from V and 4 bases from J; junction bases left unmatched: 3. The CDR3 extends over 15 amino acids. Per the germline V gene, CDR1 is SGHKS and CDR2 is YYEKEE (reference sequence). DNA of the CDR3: TGTGCCAGCAGCTTGCCCGGGACAGGGGGCTATGGCTACACCTTC. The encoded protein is CASSLPGTGGYGYTF. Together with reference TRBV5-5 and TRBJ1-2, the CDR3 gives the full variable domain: DAGVTQSPTHLIKTRGQQVTLRCSPISGHKSVSWYQQVLGQGPQFIFQYYEKEERGRGNFPDRFSARQFPNYSSELNVNALLLGDSALYLCASSLPGTGGYGYTFGSGTRLTVV.

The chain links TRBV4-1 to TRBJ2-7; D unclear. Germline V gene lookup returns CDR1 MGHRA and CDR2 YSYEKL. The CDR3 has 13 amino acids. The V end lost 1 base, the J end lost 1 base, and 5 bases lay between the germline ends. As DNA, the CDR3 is TGCGCCAGCAGCCAAGCGCGGTCCTACGAGCAGTACTTC. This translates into CASSQARSYEQYF.

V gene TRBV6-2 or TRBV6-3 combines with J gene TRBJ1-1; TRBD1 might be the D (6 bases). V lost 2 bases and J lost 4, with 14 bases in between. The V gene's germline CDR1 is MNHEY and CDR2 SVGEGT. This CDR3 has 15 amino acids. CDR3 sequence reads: CASSYRDIRSTEAFF. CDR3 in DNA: TGTGCCAGCAGTTACAGGGACATAAGAAGCACTGAAGCTTTCTTT.

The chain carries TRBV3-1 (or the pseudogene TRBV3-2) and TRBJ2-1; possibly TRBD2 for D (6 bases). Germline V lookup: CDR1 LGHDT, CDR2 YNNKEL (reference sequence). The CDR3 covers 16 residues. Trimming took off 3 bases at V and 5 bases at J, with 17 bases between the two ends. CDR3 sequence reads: CASSHLSGRLHNEQFF. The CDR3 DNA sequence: TGTGCCAGCAGCCATCTTTCCGGGAGACTACACAATGAGCAGTTCTTC.

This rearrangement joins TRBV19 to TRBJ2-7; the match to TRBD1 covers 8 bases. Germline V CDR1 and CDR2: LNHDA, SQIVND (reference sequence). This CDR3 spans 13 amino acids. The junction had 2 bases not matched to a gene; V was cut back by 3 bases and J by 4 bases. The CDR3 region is CASSMRTGYEQYF. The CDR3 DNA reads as TGTGCCAGTAGTATGAGGACAGGGTACGAGCAGTACTTC.

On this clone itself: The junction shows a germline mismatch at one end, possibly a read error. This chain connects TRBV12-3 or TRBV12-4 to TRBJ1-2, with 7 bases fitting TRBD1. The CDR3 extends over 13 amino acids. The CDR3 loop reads CASSPQGKDGDTF. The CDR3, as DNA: TGTGCCAGCAGCCCACAGGGGAAGGATGGCGACACCTTC.

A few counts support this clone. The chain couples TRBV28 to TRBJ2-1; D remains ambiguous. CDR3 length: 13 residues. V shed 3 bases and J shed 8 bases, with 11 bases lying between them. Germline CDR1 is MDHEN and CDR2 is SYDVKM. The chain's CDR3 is CASSLGSRYEQFF. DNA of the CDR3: TGTGCCAGCAGTTTGGGTAGCCGGTATGAGCAGTTCTTC.

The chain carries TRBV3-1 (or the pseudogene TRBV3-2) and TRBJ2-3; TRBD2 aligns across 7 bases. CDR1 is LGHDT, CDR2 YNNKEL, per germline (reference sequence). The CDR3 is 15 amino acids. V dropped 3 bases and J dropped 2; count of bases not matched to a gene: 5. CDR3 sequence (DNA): TGTGCCAGCAGCCAGTGGCTAGCGGACACAGATACGCAGTATTTT. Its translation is CASSQWLADTDTQYF.

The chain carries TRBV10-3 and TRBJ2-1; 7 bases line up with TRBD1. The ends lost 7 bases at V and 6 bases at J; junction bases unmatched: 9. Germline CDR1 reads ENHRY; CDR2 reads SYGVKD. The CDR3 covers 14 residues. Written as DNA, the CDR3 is TGTGCCATCAAGGGGGCACTTCCATCCAATGAGCAGTTCTTC. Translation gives CAIKGALPSNEQFF.

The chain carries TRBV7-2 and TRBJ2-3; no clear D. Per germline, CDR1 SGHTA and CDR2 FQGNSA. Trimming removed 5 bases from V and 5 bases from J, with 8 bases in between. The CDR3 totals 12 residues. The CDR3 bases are TGTGCCAGCAGCCCCTTCGGAGATACGCAGTATTTT. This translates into CASSPFGDTQYF. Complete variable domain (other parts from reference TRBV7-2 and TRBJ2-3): GAGVSQSPSNKVTEKGKDVELRCDPISGHTALYWYRQSLGQGLEFLIYFQGNSAPDKSGLPSDRFSAERTGGSVSTLTIQRTQQEDSAVYLCASSPFGDTQYFGPGTRLTVL.

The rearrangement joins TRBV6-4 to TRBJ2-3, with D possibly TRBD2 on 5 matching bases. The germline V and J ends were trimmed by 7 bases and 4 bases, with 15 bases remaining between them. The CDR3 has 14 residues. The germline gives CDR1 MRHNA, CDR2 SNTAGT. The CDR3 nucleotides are TGTGCCAGCAAGTTAAGCGGTGCCGCAGATACGCAGTATTTT. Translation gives CASKLSGAADTQYF.

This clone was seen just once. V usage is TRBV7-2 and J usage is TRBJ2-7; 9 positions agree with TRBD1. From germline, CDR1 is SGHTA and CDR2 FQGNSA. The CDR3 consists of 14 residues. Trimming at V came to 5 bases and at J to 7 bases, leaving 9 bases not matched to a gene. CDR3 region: CASSHPGTGREQYF. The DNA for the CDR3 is TGTGCCAGCAGCCACCCGGGGACAGGGAGGGAGCAGTACTTC.

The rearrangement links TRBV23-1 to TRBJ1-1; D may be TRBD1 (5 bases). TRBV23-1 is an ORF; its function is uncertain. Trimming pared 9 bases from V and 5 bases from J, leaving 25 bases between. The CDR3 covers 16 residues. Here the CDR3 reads CARGRRDCGGETEAFF. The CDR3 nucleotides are TGCGCCAGGGGTCGCCGGGATTGCGGGGGGGAGACTGAAGCTTTCTTT.

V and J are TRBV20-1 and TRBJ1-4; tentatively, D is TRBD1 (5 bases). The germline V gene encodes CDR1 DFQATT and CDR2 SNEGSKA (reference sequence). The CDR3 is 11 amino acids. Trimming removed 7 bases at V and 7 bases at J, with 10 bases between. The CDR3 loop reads CSGRQSEKLFF. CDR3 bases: TGCAGTGGACGACAGAGTGAAAAACTGTTTTTT.

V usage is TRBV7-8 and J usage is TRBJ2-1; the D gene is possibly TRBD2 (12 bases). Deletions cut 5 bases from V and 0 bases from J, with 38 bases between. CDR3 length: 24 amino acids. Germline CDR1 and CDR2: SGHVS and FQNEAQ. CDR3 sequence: CASSPGTGGLLAGGPSISYNEQFF. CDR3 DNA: TGTGCCAGCAGCCCGGGGACAGGGGGATTACTAGCGGGAGGACCAAGCATCTCCTACAATGAGCAGTTCTTC.

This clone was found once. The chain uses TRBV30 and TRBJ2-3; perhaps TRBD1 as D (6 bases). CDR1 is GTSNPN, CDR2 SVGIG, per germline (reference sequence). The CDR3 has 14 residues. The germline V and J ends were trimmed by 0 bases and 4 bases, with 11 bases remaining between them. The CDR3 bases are TGTGCCTGGAGTGTACATCAGGGGTCAGATACGCAGTATTTT. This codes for CAWSVHQGSDTQYF.

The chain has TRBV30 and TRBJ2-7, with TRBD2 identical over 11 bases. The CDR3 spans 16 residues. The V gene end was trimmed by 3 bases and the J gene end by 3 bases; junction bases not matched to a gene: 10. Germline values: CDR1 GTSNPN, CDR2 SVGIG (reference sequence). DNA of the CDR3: TGTGCCTGGAGGGGGGGTAGCGGGAGGGCCCTCTACGAGCAGTACTTC. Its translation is CAWRGGSGRALYEQYF.

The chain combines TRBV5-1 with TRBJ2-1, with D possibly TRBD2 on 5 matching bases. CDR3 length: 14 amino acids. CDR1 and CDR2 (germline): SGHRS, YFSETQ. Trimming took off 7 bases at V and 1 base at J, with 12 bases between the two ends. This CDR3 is CASYPGDSYNEQFF. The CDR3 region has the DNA TGCGCCAGCTACCCCGGGGATTCCTACAATGAGCAGTTCTTC.

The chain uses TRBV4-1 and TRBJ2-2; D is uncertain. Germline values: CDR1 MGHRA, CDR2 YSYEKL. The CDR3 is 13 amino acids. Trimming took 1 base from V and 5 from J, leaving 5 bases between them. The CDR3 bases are TGCGCCAGCAGCCAAGGTTCTACCGGGGAGCTGTTTTTT. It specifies CASSQGSTGELFF.

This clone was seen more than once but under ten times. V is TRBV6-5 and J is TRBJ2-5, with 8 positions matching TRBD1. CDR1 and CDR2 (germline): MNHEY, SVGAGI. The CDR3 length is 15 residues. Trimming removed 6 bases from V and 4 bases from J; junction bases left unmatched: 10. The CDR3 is CASSHGQGKGETQYF. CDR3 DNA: TGTGCCAGCAGCCACGGACAGGGAAAGGGAGAGACCCAGTACTTC.

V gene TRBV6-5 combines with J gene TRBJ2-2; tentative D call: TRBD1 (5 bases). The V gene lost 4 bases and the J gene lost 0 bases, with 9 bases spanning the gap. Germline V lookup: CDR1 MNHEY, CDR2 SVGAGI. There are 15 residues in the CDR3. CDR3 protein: CASSLIGANTGELFF. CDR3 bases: TGTGCCAGCAGTTTAATAGGGGCGAACACCGGGGAGCTGTTTTTT.

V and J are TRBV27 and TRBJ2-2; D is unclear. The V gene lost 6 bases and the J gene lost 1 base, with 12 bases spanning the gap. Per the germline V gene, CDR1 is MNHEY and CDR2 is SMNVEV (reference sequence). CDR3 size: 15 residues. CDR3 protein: CASSPEQRNTGELFF. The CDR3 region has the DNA TGTGCCAGCAGCCCGGAACAGAGGAACACCGGGGAGCTGTTTTTT.

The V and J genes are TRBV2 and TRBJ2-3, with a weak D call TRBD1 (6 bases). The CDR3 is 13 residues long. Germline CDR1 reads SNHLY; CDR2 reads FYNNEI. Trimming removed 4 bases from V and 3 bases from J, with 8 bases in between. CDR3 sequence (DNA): TGTGCCAGCAGTGCACAGGGAACAGATACGCAGTATTTT. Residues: CASSAQGTDTQYF. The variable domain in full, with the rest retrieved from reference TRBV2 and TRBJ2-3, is EPEVTQTPSHQVTQMGQEVILRCVPISNHLYFYWYRQILGQKVEFLVSFYNNEISEKSEIFDDQFSVERPDGSNFTLKIRSTKLEDSAMYFCASSAQGTDTQYFGPGTRLTVL.